This T cell receptor (beta chain) was captured in a study of cytomegalovirus exposure and HLA in healthy donors. This CDR3 contains 15 residues. The V and J ends lost 5 bases and 4 bases respectively, with 17 bases between them. Germline V gives CDR1 MDHEN, CDR2 SYDVKM. Concerning this clone: What it binds is not known.

Study findings and constraints: There were some public TCRs occurring in many donors, but most TCR sequences were rare. Later analysis identified several of the most significant clusters that appeared linked to common viral pathogens. A later analysis reportedly found fewer N-insertions in an Asian-associated ancestry cluster than the roughly 730-donor mean. When analyzed later, a missense DCLRE1C variant was found to be linked to TCR beta V- and J-gene trimming.

The PCR ran on 60 Vbeta and 13 Jbeta primers. Repertoires were generated with immunoSEQ multiplex PCR, while TCRdb's copy carries only in-frame clones and drops some. The table includes 180,000 or so clones, 75% to 80% detected once. The receptor comes from a man aged 50 to 59 in good health and CMV-seropositive. The chain combines TRBV28 with TRBJ1-1, with D tentatively TRBD1 (6 bases). Sequenced sample: PBMCs. The CDR3: CASSAPTGRGTEAFF. The CDR3 nucleotides read TGTGCCAGCAGTGCGCCCACAGGGAGGGGCACTGAAGCTTTCTTT.